A single sample is the source of the 32 T cell receptor beta chains below, sequenced in a study of blood T cell repertoires in COVID-19. TCRdb's copy holds only in-frame clones and misses some; the assay was immunoSEQ multiplex PCR. The sample lists some 200,000 clones; roughly 80% were seen once. Sequencing was performed on PBMCs or T cells enriched from blood (not recorded which). The source is a man between 40 and 49 years old who had recovered from COVID-19.

The count of this clone is one. This sequence joins TRBV27 and TRBJ2-3, with D tentatively TRBD1 (5 bases). This CDR3 has 15 residues. Germline CDR1 reads MNHEY; CDR2 reads SMNVEV (reference sequence). Trimming took off 4 bases at V and 0 bases at J, with 11 bases between the two ends. CDR3 DNA: TGTGCCAGCAGTTCAACAGGCACTAGCACAGATACGCAGTATTTT. Residues: CASSSTGTSTDTQYF.

The V and J genes are TRBV7-3 and TRBJ1-6; 8 nucleotides align to TRBD1. V was clipped by 2 bases and J by 8 bases; unmatched bases: 2. There are 14 residues in the CDR3. In germline, CDR1 is SGHTA, CDR2 FQGTGA. For the CDR3, the DNA is TGTGCCAGCAGCTTACAGGGGGCCGATTCACCCCTCCACTTT. Its translation is CASSLQGADSPLHF.

V is TRBV13 and J is TRBJ1-4; D uncertain. The CDR3 covers 14 residues. V was clipped by 5 bases and J by 4 bases, with 11 bases between them. Germline V gene data show CDR1 as PRHDT and CDR2 as FYEKMQ (reference sequence). The CDR3 nucleotides are TGTGCCAGCAGCCCTCGGAGCGGTAATGAAAAACTGTTTTTT. Its translation: CASSPRSGNEKLFF.

This clone was seen only a few times. The chain combines TRBV19 with TRBJ2-7; TRBD1 matches at 7 bases. The CDR3 consists of 14 residues. V was clipped by 6 bases and J by 0 bases; unmatched bases: 5. Germline loops: CDR1 LNHDA, CDR2 SQIVND (reference sequence). CDR3 sequence (DNA): TGTGCCAGTAGCTCGGGACAGCACTCCTACGAGCAGTACTTC. It encodes CASSSGQHSYEQYF. The variable domain in full, completed from reference TRBV19 and TRBJ2-7, reads DGGITQSPKYLFRKEGQNVTLSCEQNLNHDAMYWYRQDPGQGLRLIYYSQIVNDFQKGDIAEGYSVSREKKESFPLTVTSAQKNPTAFYLCASSSGQHSYEQYFGPGTRLTVT.

CDR3 region: CASSFQGRSQETQYF. CDR3 nucleotides: TGCGCCAGCAGCTTTCAGGGCAGGAGCCAAGAGACCCAGTACTTC. The rearrangement joins TRBV5-1 to TRBJ2-5; TRBD1 is a possible D gene (5 bases). Germline V gene data show CDR1 as SGHRS and CDR2 as YFSETQ. V lost 2 bases to trimming and J lost 1 base, with 12 bases between them. This CDR3 contains 15 residues.

The count of this clone is one. The chain has TRBV18 and TRBJ1-1, with D unclear. The V end was cut by 0 bases, the J end by 10 bases, with 15 bases between. Germline assignment: CDR1 KGHSH and CDR2 LQKENI. The CDR3 length is 14 residues. The CDR3 loop reads CASSPPDRDSGAFF. In DNA, the CDR3 is TGTGCCAGCTCACCACCCGACCGGGATTCCGGAGCTTTCTTT. The full variable domain, with the rest looked up from reference TRBV18 and TRBJ1-1, is NAGVMQNPRHLVRRRGQEARLRCSPMKGHSHVYWYRQLPEEGLKFMVYLQKENIIDESGMPKERFSAEFPKEGPSILRIQQVVRGDSAAYFCASSPPDRDSGAFFGQGTRLTVV.

This chain uses TRBV7-2 with TRBJ2-3; TRBD2 is a possible D gene (5 bases). Germline V gene lookup returns CDR1 SGHTA and CDR2 FQGNSA. Trimming left V 5 bases short and J 8 bases short, with 17 bases between. The CDR3 is 14 residues long. The CDR3, as DNA: TGTGCCAGCAGCGTAGACTATTTACTCGTTACGCAGTATTTT. Amino acids: CASSVDYLLVTQYF.

The rearrangement joins TRBV7-3 to TRBJ2-1, with 7 positions matching TRBD2. Germline loops: CDR1 SGHTA, CDR2 FQGTGA. V shed 5 bases and J 2 bases; nucleotides not matched to a gene: 15. CDR3 length: 18 amino acids. The CDR3 spells CASSLSPLGGITYNEQFF. The CDR3 DNA reads as TGTGCCAGCAGCCTATCCCCCCTGGGAGGGATCACCTACAATGAGCAGTTCTTC.

V is TRBV28 and J is TRBJ1-4, with 9 nucleotides matching TRBD1. The CDR3 is 14 amino acids. CDR1 and CDR2 (germline): MDHEN, SYDVKM. After removal of 4 bases from V and 5 bases from J, the junction contained 2 bases not matched to a gene. The CDR3 DNA is TGTGCCAGCAGTTCGGACAGGGGCAATGAAAAACTGTTTTTT. It yields the protein CASSSDRGNEKLFF.

This chain uses TRBV11-2 with TRBJ2-5, with TRBD2 as a possible D gene (7 bases). This CDR3 has 16 amino acids. The germline V gene encodes CDR1 SGHAT and CDR2 FQNNGV. V was pared by 1 base and J by 5 bases, with 17 bases between. In DNA, the CDR3 is TGTGCCAGCAGCTTAGTAAGGGGCAGGGGAGGGGAGACCCAGTACTTC. Its translation is CASSLVRGRGGETQYF. Based on the CDR3 plus reference TRBV11-2 and TRBJ2-5, the full variable domain is EAGVAQSPRYKIIEKRQSVAFWCNPISGHATLYWYQQILGQGPKLLIQFQNNGVVDDSQLPKDRFSAERLKGVDSTLKIQPAKLEDSAVYLCASSLVRGRGGETQYFGPGTRLLVL.

The V and J genes are TRBV30 and TRBJ2-7, with 8 bases matching TRBD1. There are 14 residues in the CDR3. V was pared by 1 base and J by 0 bases, with 2 bases of the junction left unmatched. CDR1 is GTSNPN and CDR2 is SVGIG in the germline V gene (reference sequence). The CDR3: CAWSGTGLSYEQYF. The CDR3 DNA reads as TGTGCCTGGAGTGGGACAGGGCTCTCCTACGAGCAGTACTTC.

In DNA, the CDR3 is TGTGCCAGCAGCGCCACTATCGGGACAGCCTCTGGAAACACCATATATTTT. The encoded protein is CASSATIGTASGNTIYF. The genes are TRBV9 and TRBJ1-3; 7 bases are a match to TRBD1. With 3 bases clipped from V and 0 bases from J, the junction kept 9 bases outside the gene matches. CDR3 length equals 17 residues. Germline CDR1 is SGDLS and CDR2 is YYNGEE.

The table lists this clone with a few counts. The chain links TRBV5-4 to TRBJ2-7; D perhaps matches TRBD2 (5 bases). The CDR3 covers 13 residues. The germline V gene encodes CDR1 SGHNT and CDR2 YYREEE (reference sequence). The V end was cut by 0 bases, the J end by 9 bases, with 13 bases between. As DNA, the CDR3 is TGTGCCAGCAGCTTGGAAAGGGCGGAGGTGCAGTACGTC. It encodes CASSLERAEVQYV.

The gene calls are TRBV7-2 and TRBJ2-5, with 7 bases aligning to TRBD1. V dropped 5 bases and J dropped 7; count of bases not matched to a gene: 13. CDR1 SGHTA and CDR2 FQGNSA come from the germline V gene. CDR3 size: 15 residues. The DNA for the CDR3 is TGTGCCAGCAGCCCCTTGGAAGGGGGCAAGAGGACCCAGTACTTC. Amino acid sequence: CASSPLEGGKRTQYF.

This clone was seen a single time. This chain uses TRBV6-5 with TRBJ1-2, with D possibly TRBD1 on 6 matching bases. The germline V and J ends were trimmed by 7 bases and 5 bases, with 17 bases remaining between them. This CDR3 contains 14 residues. The germline CDR1 and CDR2 sequences are MNHEY and SVGAGI. CDR3 region: CASTRQEIGYGYTF. The CDR3 coding sequence is TGTGCCAGCACGCGACAGGAGATTGGGTATGGCTACACCTTC.

The chain employs TRBV14 and TRBJ2-3; 7 bases fit TRBD2. V dropped 6 bases and J dropped 4; count of bases not matched to a gene: 7. Germline-derived CDR1 and CDR2 are SGHDN and FVKESK. This CDR3 spans 14 amino acids. The CDR3 reads CASSSRRGADTQYF. In DNA, the CDR3 is TGTGCCAGCAGTTCGAGACGGGGGGCAGATACGCAGTATTTT.

The gene calls are TRBV30 and TRBJ2-5, with D uncertain. Germline V gene lookup returns CDR1 GTSNPN and CDR2 SVGIG (reference sequence). The CDR3 contains 13 residues. V was pared by 0 bases and J by 7 bases, with 12 bases between. CDR3 in DNA: TGTGCCTGGAGTGTACCCTCCTCAGGGACCCAGTACTTC. Translating gives CAWSVPSSGTQYF.

This clone has a handful of counts. The chain joins TRBV4-3 to TRBJ1-2; D possibly corresponds to TRBD1 (6 bases). Germline values: CDR1 LGHNA, CDR2 YSLEER. CDR3 length equals 14 residues. Trimming pared 1 base from V and 7 bases from J, leaving 13 bases between. The CDR3 is CASSQVGQLLGYTF. The CDR3 region has the DNA TGCGCCAGCAGCCAAGTCGGACAGCTTCTTGGCTACACCTTC.

The J gene is TRBJ1-2, the V gene TRBV5-1; 9 nucleotides match TRBD1. The CDR3 has 14 residues. J gave up 4 bases and V 0 bases, and 1 base lay outside the gene matches. Germline CDR1 is SGHRS and CDR2 is YFSETQ. The CDR3 sequence is CASSLGDRVYGYTF. The CDR3 DNA is TGCGCCAGCAGCTTGGGGGACAGGGTCTATGGCTACACCTTC.

The chain joins TRBV10-2 to TRBJ2-5; D remains ambiguous. The CDR3 extends over 12 amino acids. Germline V CDR1 and CDR2: WSHSY, SAAADI. V lost 6 bases and J 5 bases, leaving 10 bases between the germline ends. CDR3 nucleotides: TGCGCCAGCAGCCCAGGAAGGGAGACCCAGTACTTC. It yields the protein CASSPGRETQYF.

The chain links TRBV9 to TRBJ2-5; the D is unclear. V was shortened by 0 bases and J by 5 bases, with 17 bases between the two germline ends. This CDR3 region has 16 residues. Germline CDR1 and CDR2: SGDLS and YYNGEE. The CDR3 here is CASSVALNAPTETQYF. The CDR3 nucleotides are TGTGCCAGCAGCGTAGCCCTAAACGCCCCTACGGAGACCCAGTACTTC.

The gene calls are TRBV5-3 and TRBJ1-3; the D is unclear. TRBV5-3 is assigned to the ORF class and has an uncertain function. With 10 bases removed from V and 0 bases from J, the gap between germline ends came to 17 bases. The CDR3 loop spans 15 amino acids. This CDR3 reads CAGKVPRNSGNTIYF. The CDR3 DNA follows: TGTGCCGGTAAAGTCCCCAGAAACTCTGGAAACACCATATATTTT.

The J gene is TRBJ2-6, the V gene TRBV13, with TRBD1 matching 7 bases. The CDR3 extends over 16 amino acids. The trim removed 1 base at V and 8 bases at J, leaving 8 bases unmatched. CDR1 and CDR2 from the germline V gene are PRHDT and FYEKMQ (reference sequence). In DNA form, the CDR3 reads TGTGCCAGCAGCTTAGCCTCGACAGGGTGGCCCAACGTCCTGACTTTC. This gives the protein CASSLASTGWPNVLTF.

This chain connects TRBV6-1 to TRBJ2-2; D is undetermined. Trimming left V 1 base short and J 7 bases short, with 4 bases between. CDR1 and CDR2 from the germline V gene are MNHNS and SASEGT. The CDR3 extends over 12 amino acids. The CDR3 loop is CASSEVIGELFF. The CDR3, as DNA: TGTGCCAGCAGTGAAGTTATCGGGGAGCTGTTTTTT.

This chain connects TRBV28 to TRBJ2-1; D is ambiguous. With 6 bases removed from V and 7 bases from J, the gap between germline ends came to 10 bases. Looked up from germline, CDR1 is MDHEN and CDR2 is SYDVKM. There are 12 residues in the CDR3. CDR3 coding DNA: TGTGCCAGCAGCCCCCGTATGAATGAGCAGTTCTTC. Protein sequence: CASSPRMNEQFF. Full variable domain (rest looked up from reference TRBV28 and TRBJ2-1): DVKVTQSSRYLVKRTGEKVFLECVQDMDHENMFWYRQDPGLGLRLIYFSYDVKMKEKGDIPEGYSVSREKKERFSLILESASTNQTSMYLCASSPRMNEQFFGPGTRLTVL.

This rearrangement joins TRBV7-2 to TRBJ2-1; D possibly corresponds to TRBD2 (6 bases). CDR1 is SGHTA and CDR2 is FQGNSA in the germline V gene. Trimming pared 4 bases from V and 4 bases from J, leaving 14 bases between. This CDR3 has 15 residues. CDR3 nucleotide sequence: TGTGCCAGCAGCTCCACGGCGGGAAATTACAATGAGCAGTTCTTC. Protein sequence: CASSSTAGNYNEQFF.

The chain uses TRBV28 and TRBJ2-3, with D possibly TRBD1 on 5 matching bases. The CDR3 covers 13 residues. V lost 8 bases to trimming and J lost 2 bases, with 11 bases between them. CDR1 and CDR2 from the germline V gene are MDHEN and SYDVKM. CDR3 protein: CASGAVNTDTQYF. CDR3 sequence (DNA): TGTGCCAGCGGGGCAGTGAACACAGATACGCAGTATTTT.

The CDR3 coding sequence is TGCGCCAGCAGCTTGAATCAGGGGGCTCGTTTTGTCTATGGCTACACCTTC. Protein: CASSLNQGARFVYGYTF. The J gene is TRBJ1-2, the V gene TRBV5-1, with 8 nucleotides matching TRBD1. Germline V CDR1 and CDR2: SGHRS, YFSETQ. The junction had 12 bases not matched to a gene; V was cut back by 1 base and J by 4 bases. The length of the CDR3 is 17 residues.

DNA for the CDR3: TGTGCCAGCAGCTTAGGATCCGCAGTGAACACTGAAGCTTTCTTT. Protein product: CASSLGSAVNTEAFF. The chain couples TRBV7-2 to TRBJ1-1; no definite D call. In germline, CDR1 is SGHTA, CDR2 FQGNSA. The V end was cut by 1 base, the J end by 0 bases, with 9 bases between. The CDR3 covers 15 residues.

This chain joins TRBV27 and TRBJ2-7, with TRBD1 as a possible D gene (6 bases). The length of the CDR3 is 15 residues. Trimming took 5 bases from V and 2 from J, leaving 16 bases between them. The germline V gene encodes CDR1 MNHEY and CDR2 SMNVEV (reference sequence). The CDR3 nucleotides read TGTGCCAGCAGTCTAACACAGGGTTGGGCCTACGAGCAGTACTTC. Translating it yields CASSLTQGWAYEQYF.

The CDR3 DNA reads TGTGCCAGCAGTTTAAGGGGGCAGGGAGTTCAGCCCCAGCATTTT. Its protein is CASSLRGQGVQPQHF. This chain connects TRBV27 to TRBJ1-5; TRBD1 aligns across 7 bases. Trimming removed 2 bases from V and 6 bases from J; junction bases left unmatched: 7. Germline V gene sequence: CDR1 MNHEY, CDR2 SMNVEV (reference sequence). This CDR3 is built from 15 residues.

The chain recombines TRBV7-9 with TRBJ1-4, with D hard to call. Trimming removed 5 bases from V and 8 bases from J, with 18 bases in between. Germline CDR1 is SEHNR and CDR2 is FQNEAQ (reference sequence). There are 15 residues in the CDR3. The CDR3 sequence is CASSPEMGDKEKLFF. The CDR3 region has the DNA TGTGCCAGCAGCCCCGAGATGGGAGACAAGGAAAAACTGTTTTTT.